A selection of T cell receptor beta chains follows, all from one sample in a study of blood T cell repertoires in COVID-19. Profiled with immunoSEQ multiplex PCR; TCRdb holds only in-frame clones, not every one. This sample has approximately 150,000 clones, with under 90% found just once. The sample comprised PBMCs or T cells enriched from blood (not recorded which). The receptors were gathered from a woman aged 45-60 years who had recovered from COVID-19. Each CDR3 is given with its conserved first and last residue. The D gene is left open where the match is weak. A row's size may be missing; if present it is once, few, many or a size class.

J gene: TRBJ1-4; clone size: .; V gene: TRBV20-1; D gene: TRBD1; CDR3 protein: CSASIDGTGSEKLFF; CDR3 DNA: TGCAGTGCTAGTATCGACGGGACAGGGTCTGAAAAACTGTTTTTT
J gene: TRBJ2-5; clone size: .; V gene: TRBV7-9; D gene: .; CDR3 protein: CASSRTREGAQYF; CDR3 DNA: TGTGCCAGCAGCCGGACGCGCGAGGGGGCCCAGTACTTC
J gene: TRBJ2-2; clone size: few; V gene: TRBV18; D gene: TRBD2; CDR3 protein: CASSPLTSGIANTGELFF; CDR3 DNA: TGTGCCAGCTCACCACTCACCAGCGGGATTGCGAACACCGGGGAGCTGTTTTTT
J gene: TRBJ1-5; clone size: .; V gene: TRBV6-5; D gene: .; CDR3 protein: CASSYSGRNQPQHF; CDR3 DNA: TGTGCCAGCAGTTACTCAGGGAGGAATCAGCCCCAGCATTTT
J gene: TRBJ1-2; clone size: .; V gene: TRBV6-4; D gene: .; CDR3 protein: CASSDGQHSNYGYTF; CDR3 DNA: TGTGCCAGCAGTGACGGACAGCATAGTAACTATGGCTACACCTTC
J gene: TRBJ1-1; clone size: .; V gene: TRBV6-5; D gene: .; CDR3 protein: CASSYSAGLEAFF; CDR3 DNA: TGTGCCAGCAGTTACTCTGCCGGTTTGGAAGCTTTCTTT
J gene: TRBJ2-5; clone size: .; V gene: TRBV3-1/TRBV3-2; D gene: .; CDR3 protein: CASSEHTQETQYF; CDR3 DNA: TGTGCCAGCAGTGAACACACACAAGAGACCCAGTACTTC
J gene: TRBJ2-7; clone size: .; V gene: TRBV18; D gene: .; CDR3 protein: CASSRQDYEQYF; CDR3 DNA: TGTGCCAGCTCACGACAGGACTACGAGCAGTACTTC
J gene: TRBJ2-3; clone size: .; V gene: TRBV18; D gene: TRBD2; CDR3 protein: CASSPSGADTQYF; CDR3 DNA: TGTGCCAGCTCACCAAGCGGGGCAGATACGCAGTATTTT
J gene: TRBJ2-3; clone size: .; V gene: TRBV6-2/TRBV6-3; D gene: .; CDR3 protein: CASSSGSAGDTQYF; CDR3 DNA: TGTGCCAGCAGTTCGGGGTCTGCAGGAGATACGCAGTATTTT
J gene: TRBJ2-7; clone size: once; V gene: TRBV28; D gene: .; CDR3 protein: CATVTLSSYEQYF; CDR3 DNA: TGTGCCACCGTCACTCTAAGCTCCTACGAGCAGTACTTC
J gene: TRBJ2-5; clone size: .; V gene: TRBV5-1; D gene: TRBD1; CDR3 protein: CASSPRQGKETQYF; CDR3 DNA: TGCGCCAGCAGCCCACGACAGGGGAAAGAGACCCAGTACTTC
J gene: TRBJ1-5; clone size: .; V gene: TRBV7-8; D gene: .; CDR3 protein: CASSLAAHNQPQHF; CDR3 DNA: TGTGCCAGCAGCTTAGCGGCCCATAATCAGCCCCAGCATTTT
J gene: TRBJ2-1; clone size: .; V gene: TRBV2; D gene: TRBD2; CDR3 protein: CASSGLAGGSRYNEQFF; CDR3 DNA: TGTGCCAGCAGTGGACTAGCGGGAGGGTCTAGGTACAATGAGCAGTTCTTC
J gene: TRBJ1-5; clone size: once; V gene: TRBV28; D gene: .; CDR3 protein: CASSGGGHSNQPQHF; CDR3 DNA: TGTGCCAGCAGTGGGGGGGGACACAGCAATCAGCCCCAGCATTTT
J gene: TRBJ2-4; clone size: .; V gene: TRBV7-9; D gene: .; CDR3 protein: CASSFSDIQYF; CDR3 DNA: TGTGCCAGCAGCTTTTCAGACATTCAGTACTTC
J gene: TRBJ1-5; clone size: few; V gene: TRBV11-2; D gene: .; CDR3 protein: CASSRGGVGQPQHF; CDR3 DNA: TGTGCCAGCAGCCGGGGTGGGGTCGGACAGCCCCAGCATTTT
J gene: TRBJ2-7; clone size: .; V gene: TRBV4-2; D gene: TRBD1; CDR3 protein: CASSQVDRGYEQYF; CDR3 DNA: TGTGCCAGCAGCCAAGTGGACAGGGGCTACGAGCAGTACTTC
J gene: TRBJ2-1; clone size: .; V gene: TRBV9; D gene: .; CDR3 protein: CASTEGDSYNEQFF; CDR3 DNA: TGTGCCAGCACCGAGGGGGACTCCTACAATGAGCAGTTCTTC
J gene: TRBJ2-7; clone size: .; V gene: TRBV5-1; D gene: .; CDR3 protein: CASSLSGLYEQYF; CDR3 DNA: TGCGCCAGCAGCTTGTCAGGGCTCTACGAGCAGTACTTC
J gene: TRBJ1-5; clone size: .; V gene: TRBV6-6; D gene: .; CDR3 protein: CASSGNSGNQPQHF; CDR3 DNA: TGTGCCAGCAGCGGGAACTCGGGCAATCAGCCCCAGCATTTT
J gene: TRBJ1-6; clone size: .; V gene: TRBV6-6; D gene: .; CDR3 protein: CASSRDFNSPLHF; CDR3 DNA: TGTGCCAGCAGTCGCGACTTTAATTCACCCCTCCACTTT
J gene: TRBJ2-6; clone size: .; V gene: TRBV25-1; D gene: .; CDR3 protein: CASSPRQFSGANVLTF; CDR3 DNA: TGTGCCAGCAGTCCGCGACAGTTCTCTGGGGCCAACGTCCTGACTTTC
J gene: TRBJ1-2; clone size: .; V gene: TRBV3-1/TRBV3-2; D gene: .; CDR3 protein: CASSHHSLQVTYGYTF; CDR3 DNA: TGTGCCAGCAGCCATCACTCCCTGCAGGTCACCTATGGCTACACCTTC
J gene: TRBJ2-7; clone size: .; V gene: TRBV10-3; D gene: TRBD2; CDR3 protein: CAISDGTSGYEQYF; CDR3 DNA: TGTGCCATCAGTGACGGGACTAGCGGCTACGAGCAGTACTTC
J gene: TRBJ2-7; clone size: once; V gene: TRBV6-5; D gene: .; CDR3 protein: CASSTVWGGYYEQYF; CDR3 DNA: TGTGCCAGCAGTACCGTTTGGGGGGGCTACTACGAGCAGTACTTC
J gene: TRBJ2-5; clone size: .; V gene: TRBV7-9; D gene: .; CDR3 protein: CASSYDTQETQYF; CDR3 DNA: TGTGCCAGCAGCTATGACACTCAAGAGACCCAGTACTTC
J gene: TRBJ1-5; clone size: .; V gene: TRBV7-2; D gene: .; CDR3 protein: CASSWTAIDQPQHF; CDR3 DNA: TGTGCCAGCAGCTGGACAGCTATCGATCAGCCCCAGCATTTT
J gene: TRBJ1-1; clone size: .; V gene: TRBV2; D gene: .; CDR3 protein: CASGRQMNTEAFF; CDR3 DNA: TGTGCCAGCGGACGACAGATGAACACTGAAGCTTTCTTT
J gene: TRBJ2-7; clone size: .; V gene: TRBV7-2; D gene: TRBD1; CDR3 protein: CASSSQGQGWSEQYF; CDR3 DNA: TGTGCCAGCAGCTCTCAAGGACAGGGCTGGAGCGAGCAGTACTTC
J gene: TRBJ1-1; clone size: .; V gene: TRBV10-3; D gene: .; CDR3 protein: CAISERGTEEAFF; CDR3 DNA: TGTGCCATCAGTGAACGCGGAACGGAGGAAGCTTTCTTT
J gene: TRBJ1-4; clone size: .; V gene: TRBV5-1; D gene: .; CDR3 protein: CASSWRGEKLFF; CDR3 DNA: TGCGCCAGCAGCTGGCGGGGGGAAAAACTGTTTTTT
J gene: TRBJ2-3; clone size: .; V gene: TRBV5-6; D gene: .; CDR3 protein: CASSGATDTQYF; CDR3 DNA: TGTGCCAGCAGCGGAGCAACAGATACGCAGTATTTT
J gene: TRBJ1-1; clone size: .; V gene: TRBV11-2; D gene: TRBD1; CDR3 protein: CASSRQGFTEAFF; CDR3 DNA: TGTGCCAGCAGCCGACAGGGATTCACTGAAGCTTTCTTT
J gene: TRBJ2-3; clone size: .; V gene: TRBV7-3; D gene: TRBD2; CDR3 protein: CASSLTPTGLAGGVGQYF; CDR3 DNA: TGTGCCAGCAGCTTAACCCCAACGGGACTAGCGGGGGGGGTCGGACAGTATTTT
J gene: TRBJ2-7; clone size: .; V gene: TRBV6-5; D gene: TRBD2; CDR3 protein: CASRGTSGTHYEQYF; CDR3 DNA: TGTGCCAGCAGGGGGACTAGCGGGACTCACTACGAGCAGTACTTC
J gene: TRBJ1-1; clone size: .; V gene: TRBV19; D gene: .; CDR3 protein: CASSDRRDTEAFF; CDR3 DNA: TGTGCCAGTAGCGACAGGCGAGACACTGAAGCTTTCTTT
J gene: TRBJ2-2; clone size: .; V gene: TRBV7-6; D gene: TRBD2; CDR3 protein: CASSRGLAGVAGELFF; CDR3 DNA: TGTGCCAGCAGCCGAGGACTAGCGGGAGTAGCCGGGGAGCTGTTTTTT
J gene: TRBJ2-7; clone size: .; V gene: TRBV28; D gene: TRBD2; CDR3 protein: CASRSGLAGSYEQYF; CDR3 DNA: TGTGCCAGCAGAAGCGGACTAGCGGGTTCCTACGAGCAGTACTTC
J gene: TRBJ2-7; clone size: .; V gene: TRBV18; D gene: TRBD2; CDR3 protein: CASSPQRGAHYEQYF; CDR3 DNA: TGTGCCAGCTCACCCCAGCGGGGGGCGCACTACGAGCAGTACTTC
J gene: TRBJ1-5; clone size: .; V gene: TRBV28; D gene: .; CDR3 protein: CASSFPGHSNQPQHF; CDR3 DNA: TGTGCCAGCAGTTTTCCAGGGCATAGCAATCAGCCCCAGCATTTT
J gene: TRBJ2-7; clone size: .; V gene: TRBV5-1; D gene: .; CDR3 protein: CASSITTESPYEQYF; CDR3 DNA: TGCGCCAGCAGCATAACGACTGAGAGCCCCTACGAGCAGTACTTC
J gene: TRBJ1-1; clone size: .; V gene: TRBV13; D gene: .; CDR3 protein: CASSLTGPRGNTEAFF; CDR3 DNA: TGTGCCAGCAGCCTAACAGGGCCTCGAGGGAACACTGAAGCTTTCTTT
J gene: TRBJ2-7; clone size: .; V gene: TRBV5-6; D gene: TRBD2; CDR3 protein: CASSPGGGLGTYEQYF; CDR3 DNA: TGTGCCAGCAGCCCCGGGGGGGGTTTGGGAACCTACGAGCAGTACTTC
J gene: TRBJ1-2; clone size: .; V gene: TRBV28; D gene: TRBD1; CDR3 protein: CASSLGQGGYTF; CDR3 DNA: TGTGCCAGCAGCCTCGGACAGGGGGGCTACACCTTC
J gene: TRBJ1-6; clone size: .; V gene: TRBV23-1; D gene: .; CDR3 protein: CASSHPTARNGNNSPLHF; CDR3 DNA: TGCGCCAGCAGTCACCCTACGGCCCGGAACGGGAATAATTCACCCCTCCACTTT
J gene: TRBJ1-1; clone size: .; V gene: TRBV4-2; D gene: .; CDR3 protein: CASSQDPPGRMYTEAFF; CDR3 DNA: TGTGCCAGCAGCCAAGATCCCCCCGGGAGAATGTACACTGAAGCTTTCTTT